This TCR beta chain comes out of a study of T-cell memory formation after mild COVID-19. Findings of the study overall: Among clones contracting day 15 to 85, CD4/CD8 was balanced, whereas later expanders leaned CD4+.

With respect to this clonotype: Its antigen is unknown.

The germline V gene encodes CDR1 SGHKS and CDR2 YYEKEE (reference sequence). Unmatched junction bases numbered 8, after V lost 2 bases and J lost 4 bases. The CDR3 loop spans 15 amino acids. TCRalpha and TCRbeta libraries used 5'RACE with constant-segment primers and UMIs. One entry per CDR3 protein, called by TCRdb with MiXCR from the 5' RACE reads. The repertoire holds about 160,000 distinct CDR3 sequences, with 25% to 40% as singletons. This TCR was recovered from an adult woman who had mild COVID-19 (a few samples of this study predate the infection). Cell type and time point are not known. The sequenced material came from PBMCs or a T cell subset sorted from them (not recorded which). The chain has TRBV5-5 and TRBJ1-1; 7 bases align to TRBD1. The CDR3 here is CASSFSGGGGTEAFF. CDR3 coding DNA: TGTGCCAGCAGCTTTTCAGGGGGTGGCGGCACTGAAGCTTTCTTT.